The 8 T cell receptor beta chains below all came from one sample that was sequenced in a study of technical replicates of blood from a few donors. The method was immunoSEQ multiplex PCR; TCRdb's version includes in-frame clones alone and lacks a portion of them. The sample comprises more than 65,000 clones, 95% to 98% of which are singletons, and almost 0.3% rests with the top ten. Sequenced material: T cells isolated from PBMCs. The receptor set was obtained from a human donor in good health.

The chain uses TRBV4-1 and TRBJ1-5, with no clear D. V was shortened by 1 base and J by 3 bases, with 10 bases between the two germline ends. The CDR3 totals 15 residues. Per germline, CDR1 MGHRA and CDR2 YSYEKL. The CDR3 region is CASSQVQQPNQPQHF. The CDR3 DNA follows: TGCGCCAGCAGCCAAGTCCAACAGCCCAATCAGCCCCAGCATTTT.

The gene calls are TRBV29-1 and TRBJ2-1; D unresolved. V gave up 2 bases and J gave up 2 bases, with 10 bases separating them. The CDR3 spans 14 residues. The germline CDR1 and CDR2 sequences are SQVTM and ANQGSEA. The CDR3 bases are TGCAGCGTTGAACCGCGAGTAGCCTACAATGAGCAGTTCTTC. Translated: CSVEPRVAYNEQFF.

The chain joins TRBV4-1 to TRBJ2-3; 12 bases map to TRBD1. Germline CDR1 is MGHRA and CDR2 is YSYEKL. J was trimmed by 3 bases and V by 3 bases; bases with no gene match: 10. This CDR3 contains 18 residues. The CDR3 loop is CASSHPMGQGARTDTQYF. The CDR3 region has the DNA TGCGCCAGCAGCCACCCCATGGGACAGGGGGCGAGGACAGATACGCAGTATTTT.

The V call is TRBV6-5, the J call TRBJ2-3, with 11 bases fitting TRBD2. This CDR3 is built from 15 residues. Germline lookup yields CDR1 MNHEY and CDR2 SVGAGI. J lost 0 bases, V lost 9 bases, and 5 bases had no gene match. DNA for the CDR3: TGTGCCAGAGGACTAGCGGGTTCTAGCACAGATACGCAGTATTTT. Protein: CARGLAGSSTDTQYF.

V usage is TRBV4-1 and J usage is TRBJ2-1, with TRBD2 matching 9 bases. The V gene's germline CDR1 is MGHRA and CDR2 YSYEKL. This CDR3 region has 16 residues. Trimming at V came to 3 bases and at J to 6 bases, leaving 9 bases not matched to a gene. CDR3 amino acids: CASSHPSGKSTNEQFF. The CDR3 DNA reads TGCGCCAGCAGCCACCCTAGCGGGAAGAGTACCAATGAGCAGTTCTTC.

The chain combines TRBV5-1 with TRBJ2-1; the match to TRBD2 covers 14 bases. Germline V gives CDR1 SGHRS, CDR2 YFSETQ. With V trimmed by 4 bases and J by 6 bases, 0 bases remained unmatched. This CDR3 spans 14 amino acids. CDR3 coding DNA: TGCGCCAGCAGCGGACTAGCGGGAGGCAATGAGCAGTTCTTC. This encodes CASSGLAGGNEQFF.

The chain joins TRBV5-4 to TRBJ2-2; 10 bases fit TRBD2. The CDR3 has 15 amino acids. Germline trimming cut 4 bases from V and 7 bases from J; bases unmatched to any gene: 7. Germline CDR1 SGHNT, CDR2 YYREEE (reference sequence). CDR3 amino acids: CASSLLAGAGGELFF. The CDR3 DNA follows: TGTGCCAGCAGCCTCCTAGCGGGAGCGGGCGGGGAGCTGTTTTTT.

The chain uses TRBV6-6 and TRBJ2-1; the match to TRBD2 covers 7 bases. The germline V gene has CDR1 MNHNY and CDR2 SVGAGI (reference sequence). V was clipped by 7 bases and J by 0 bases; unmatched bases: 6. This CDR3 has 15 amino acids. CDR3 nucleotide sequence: TGTGCCAGCATAACGGGCGGGAGCTCCTACAATGAGCAGTTCTTC. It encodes CASITGGSSYNEQFF.